This T cell receptor beta chain was recorded in a study of CD8+CD57+ T cells in acquired aplastic anemia. On this clonotype: One end of the junction does not line up with germline, which may come from a read error.

The germline CDR1 and CDR2 sequences are ENHRY and SYGVKD. This CDR3 comprises 17 residues. Using genomic DNA as the template, TCR beta VDJ and CDR3 profiling was carried out. TCRdb fed the reads into MiXCR, producing one record per CDR3 protein. The sample contains around 430,000 distinct CDR3 sequences, over 25% of which appear only once. CD8+CD57+ cell expansion, shown by flow cytometry, had occurred in the patients selected for sequencing. V usage is TRBV10-3 and J usage is TRBJ2-7; the D is unclear. The sequence was collected from a human donor with aplastic anemia. Sequencing input: sorted CD4+, CD8+, or CD8+CD57+ T cells (not recorded which) from PBMCs. CDR3 sequence reads: CASSYFPPGLSSYEQYF. For the CDR3, the DNA is TGTGCCAGCAGTTACTTTCCCCCAGGCCTAAGCTCCTACGAGCAGTACTTC.